One sample yielded the 17 T cell receptor beta chains listed below, sequenced in a study of immune evolution from preneoplasia to lung adenocarcinoma. The data were produced by immunoSEQ multiplex PCR, yet TCRdb's version contains in-frame clones alone and is incomplete. Among roughly 35,000 clones listed, 74% were seen once. Sample: FFPE invasive lung adenocarcinoma tissue. These receptors were collected from a person aged 55 to 70 with lung adenocarcinoma.

By share, this clone ranks as medium-sized (0.01 to 0.1%). This chain links TRBV15 with TRBJ2-4; D may be TRBD2 (5 bases). CDR3 length: 19 amino acids. Per the germline V gene, CDR1 is LNHNV and CDR2 is YYDKDF (reference sequence). Trimming removed 0 bases at V and 8 bases at J, with 26 bases between. CDR3 amino acids: CATSRDRHDGLLRRDIQYF. In nucleotides, the CDR3 is TGTGCCACCAGCAGAGATCGTCATGATGGACTCCTAAGGCGGGACATTCAGTACTTC.

J is TRBJ2-2 and V is TRBV2; possible D gene TRBD2, 5 bases. Germline values: CDR1 SNHLY, CDR2 FYNNEI. V lost 6 bases and J lost 1, with 12 bases in between. The CDR3 contains 15 residues. The DNA of the CDR3 is TGTGCCAGCAGCCCGGACTTGGTGAACACCGGGGAGCTGTTTTTT. Residues: CASSPDLVNTGELFF.

The chain combines TRBV9 with TRBJ2-1; 12 bases match TRBD2. The CDR3 is 14 residues long. The germline V gene encodes CDR1 SGDLS and CDR2 YYNGEE. Trimming at V came to 4 bases and at J to 7 bases, leaving 3 bases not matched to a gene. The CDR3 loop reads CASSQGLAGNEQFF. In DNA form, the CDR3 reads TGTGCCAGCAGCCAAGGACTAGCGGGGAATGAGCAGTTCTTC.

This rearrangement joins TRBV10-2 to TRBJ1-1; 7 bases are shared with TRBD1. This CDR3 is 13 amino acids long. J lost 6 bases, V lost 6 bases, and 7 bases had no gene match. Germline V CDR1 and CDR2: WSHSY, SAAADI. The DNA of the CDR3 is TGCGCCAGCAGACCCGGGACAGTCGCTGAAGCTTTCTTT. It is translated as CASRPGTVAEAFF.

In the case of this clone: The germline gene is not matched at one end of the junction; a read error may be the cause. CDR3 nucleotide sequence: TGTGCCAGCAGTCCCCGGAACTCTGAAGCTTTCTTT. It encodes CASSPRNSEAFF. The rearrangement uses TRBV28 and TRBJ1-1; D is unclear. The CDR3 is made up of 12 amino acids. Looked up from germline, CDR1 is MDHEN and CDR2 is SYDVKM.

The chain combines TRBV18 with TRBJ1-5; D is possibly TRBD1 (5 bases). V gave up 3 bases and J gave up 7 bases, with 10 bases separating them. Looked up from germline, CDR1 is KGHSH and CDR2 is LQKENI. The CDR3 spans 13 residues. The CDR3 sequence is CASSPDNRQPQHF. CDR3 sequence (DNA): TGTGCCAGCTCACCGGACAATCGCCAGCCCCAGCATTTT.

This clone was observed a few times. The chain links TRBV6-5 to TRBJ2-5; 8 bases are a match to TRBD1. Germline CDR1 is MNHEY and CDR2 is SVGAGI. The CDR3 totals 13 residues. Losses at the gene ends were 6 bases for V and 5 bases for J; bases not matched to a gene: 5. The DNA of the CDR3 is TGTGCCAGCAGCCCAGGGGGCTGGGAGACCCAGTACTTC. It translates to CASSPGGWETQYF.

The rearrangement joins TRBV7-6 to TRBJ1-5, with D perhaps matching TRBD1 (6 bases). The CDR3 runs 16 residues. CDR1 is SGHVS and CDR2 is FNYEAQ in the germline V gene. Between the trimmed V and J ends, which lost 0 bases and 2 bases, there was a span of 11 bases. As DNA, the CDR3 is TGTGCCAGCAGCTTAGCGCCGCCAGGGGGCAATCAGCCCCAGCATTTT. Its translation is CASSLAPPGGNQPQHF. Combining the CDR3 with reference TRBV7-6 and TRBJ1-5 gives the whole variable domain GAGVSQSPRYKVTKRGQDVALRCDPISGHVSLYWYRQALGQGPEFLTYFNYEAQQDKSGLPNDRFSAERPEGSISTLTIQRTEQRDSAMYRCASSLAPPGGNQPQHFGDGTRLSIL.

This clone appeared a few times. The chain joins TRBV21-1 to TRBJ1-4. TRBV21-1 is given as a pseudogene. The CDR3 spans 14 residues. The CDR3: CASSSGTLGEKLFF. The DNA for the CDR3 is TGTGCCAGCAGCAGTGGGACCCTGGGGGAAAAACTGTTTTTT.

The chain couples TRBV15 to TRBJ2-7, with 8 bases matching TRBD2. V gave up 4 bases and J gave up 1 base; unmatched junction bases: 12. Germline V gives CDR1 LNHNV, CDR2 YYDKDF (reference sequence). This CDR3 is built from 17 residues. The CDR3 DNA reads TGTGCCACCAGCAAAGTCACGGGGGGACTAGGTTCCTACGAGCAGTACTTC. Translation gives CATSKVTGGLGSYEQYF.

The chain joins TRBV7-6 to TRBJ2-3, with D uncertain. This CDR3 is 15 amino acids long. Between the trimmed V and J ends, which lost 5 bases and 2 bases, there was a span of 14 bases. Germline values: CDR1 SGHVS, CDR2 FNYEAQ. The CDR3 loop is CASSRSTGYTDTQYF. CDR3 DNA sequence: TGTGCCAGCAGCCGGTCGACGGGTTACACAGATACGCAGTATTTT.

The V call is TRBV27, the J call TRBJ2-5, with D uncertain. V was trimmed by 3 bases and J by 5 bases, leaving 19 bases between them. CDR1 is MNHEY, CDR2 SMNVEV, per germline (reference sequence). The CDR3 runs 16 residues. CDR3 DNA sequence: TGTGCCAGCAGTTTTTCATTCATAGGATCGAAGGAGACCCAGTACTTC. It specifies CASSFSFIGSKETQYF.

The chain carries TRBV4-2 and TRBJ1-5; D is undetermined. Germline loops: CDR1 LGHNA, CDR2 YNFKEQ. This CDR3 is built from 14 residues. Deletions cut 2 bases from V and 1 base from J, with 6 bases between. The CDR3 region has the DNA TGTGCCAGCAGCCAAAAAGTCAGCAATCAGCCCCAGCATTTT. It translates to CASSQKVSNQPQHF.

In its sample, this clone ranks as medium-sized. The CDR3 region is CASSLQGGNTIYF. The CDR3 region has the DNA TGTGCCAGCAGCTTACAGGGAGGAAACACCATATATTTT. The chain carries TRBV7-9 and TRBJ1-3; D may be TRBD1 (5 bases). V gave up 2 bases and J gave up 4 bases, with 6 bases separating them. The length of the CDR3 is 13 residues. The germline V gene encodes CDR1 SEHNR and CDR2 FQNEAQ (reference sequence).

For the CDR3, the DNA is TGTGCCAGCAGCTTAACGGGACTAGCGGGTAAGCAGTTCTTC. Its translation is CASSLTGLAGKQFF. The genes are TRBV11-2 and TRBJ2-1, with TRBD2 matching over 12 bases. This CDR3 is built from 14 residues. With 2 bases clipped from V and 11 bases from J, the junction kept 4 bases outside the gene matches. Germline V gives CDR1 SGHAT, CDR2 FQNNGV.

In DNA form, the CDR3 reads TGTGCCAGCACCTTAACAGTCTCACCTTACAATGAGCAGTTCTTC. It is translated as CASTLTVSPYNEQFF. The chain couples TRBV6-1 to TRBJ2-1; D is undetermined. CDR1 is MNHNS, CDR2 SASEGT, per germline. The CDR3 sequence is 15 residues long. The V end lost 7 bases, the J end lost 4 bases, and 17 bases lay between the germline ends.

The chain has TRBV7-9 and TRBJ2-2; weak D call: TRBD2 (6 bases). Trimming pared 1 base from V and 5 bases from J, leaving 11 bases between. The CDR3 consists of 15 residues. Looked up from germline, CDR1 is SEHNR and CDR2 is FQNEAQ (reference sequence). The CDR3, as DNA: TGTGCCAGCAGCTTAGGGTCAGGGAGGACCGGGGAGCTGTTTTTT. Its protein product is CASSLGSGRTGELFF.